The T cell receptor (beta chain) under discussion was sequenced for a study of blood T cell repertoires in COVID-19. Clones were sequenced by immunoSEQ multiplex PCR, and TCRdb holds only the in-frame ones, with some missing. The sample has a few hundred thousand clones, about 83% seen once; the top ten hold roughly 1.9%. The germline CDR1 and CDR2 sequences are SGHNT and YYREEE (reference sequence). CDR3 size: 14 residues. V was pared by 6 bases and J by 5 bases, with 15 bases between. Material for sequencing was peripheral blood. J is TRBJ2-1 and V is TRBV5-4, with D possibly matching TRBD1 (5 bases). The source of this sequence is a man younger than 45 who had recovered from COVID-19. CDR3 in DNA: TGTGCCAGCACCCCAGGGTCCGTCGACAATGAGCAGTTCTTC. The encoded protein is CASTPGSVDNEQFF.